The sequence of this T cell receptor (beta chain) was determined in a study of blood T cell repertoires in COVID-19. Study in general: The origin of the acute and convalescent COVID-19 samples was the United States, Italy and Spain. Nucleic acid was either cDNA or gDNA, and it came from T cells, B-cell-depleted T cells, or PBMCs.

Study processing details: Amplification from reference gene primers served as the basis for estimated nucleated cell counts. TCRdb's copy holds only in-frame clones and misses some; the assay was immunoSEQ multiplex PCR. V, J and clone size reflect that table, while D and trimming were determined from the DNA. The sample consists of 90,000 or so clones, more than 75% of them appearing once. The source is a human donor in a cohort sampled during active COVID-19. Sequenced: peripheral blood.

CDR3 loop: CASSLDRAVETQYF. The CDR3 DNA follows: TGTGCCAGCAGCTTAGACAGGGCAGTAGAGACCCAGTACTTC. The rearrangement uses TRBV7-2 and TRBJ2-5; D is perhaps TRBD1 (6 bases). Germline loops: CDR1 SGHTA, CDR2 FQGNSA. The CDR3 has 14 amino acids. V was pared by 1 base and J by 4 bases, with 10 bases between.